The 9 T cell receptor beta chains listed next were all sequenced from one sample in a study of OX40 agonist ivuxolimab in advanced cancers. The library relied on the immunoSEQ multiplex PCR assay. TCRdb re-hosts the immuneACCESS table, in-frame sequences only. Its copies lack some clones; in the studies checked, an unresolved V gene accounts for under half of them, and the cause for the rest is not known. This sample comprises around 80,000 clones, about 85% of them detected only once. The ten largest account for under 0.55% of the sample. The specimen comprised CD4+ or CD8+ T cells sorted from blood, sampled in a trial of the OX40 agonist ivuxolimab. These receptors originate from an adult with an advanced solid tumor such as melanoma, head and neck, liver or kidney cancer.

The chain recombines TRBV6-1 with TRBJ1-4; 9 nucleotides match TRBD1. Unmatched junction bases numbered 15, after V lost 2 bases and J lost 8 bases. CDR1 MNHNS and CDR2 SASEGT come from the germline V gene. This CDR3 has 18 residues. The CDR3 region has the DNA TGTGCCAGCAGTGAAAATAAGGGACAGGGAAGGGGTAGGGAAAAACTGTTTTTT. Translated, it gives CASSENKGQGRGREKLFF.

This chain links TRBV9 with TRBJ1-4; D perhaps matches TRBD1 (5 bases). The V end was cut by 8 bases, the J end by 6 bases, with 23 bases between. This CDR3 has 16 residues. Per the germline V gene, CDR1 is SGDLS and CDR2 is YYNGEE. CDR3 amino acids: CASARGDSGMDEKLFF. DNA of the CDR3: TGTGCCAGTGCTCGGGGGGATTCGGGGATGGATGAAAAACTGTTTTTT.

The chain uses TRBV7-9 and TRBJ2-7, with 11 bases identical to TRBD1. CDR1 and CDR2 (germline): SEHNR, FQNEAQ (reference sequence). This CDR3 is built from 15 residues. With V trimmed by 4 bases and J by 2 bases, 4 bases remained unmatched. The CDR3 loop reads CASSSGTGGTYEQYF. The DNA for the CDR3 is TGTGCCAGCAGCTCTGGGACAGGGGGGACCTACGAGCAGTACTTC. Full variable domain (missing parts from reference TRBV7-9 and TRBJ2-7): DTGVSQNPRHKITKRGQNVTFRCDPISEHNRLYWYRQTLGQGPEFLTYFQNEAQLEKSRLLSDRFSAERPKGSFSTLEIQRTEQGDSAMYLCASSSGTGGTYEQYFGPGTRLTVT.

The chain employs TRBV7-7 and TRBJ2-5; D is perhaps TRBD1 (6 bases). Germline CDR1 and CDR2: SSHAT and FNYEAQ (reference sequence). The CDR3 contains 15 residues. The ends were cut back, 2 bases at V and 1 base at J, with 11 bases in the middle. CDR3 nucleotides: TGTGCCAGCAGCTTAATGACAGGCCCCCAAGAGACCCAGTACTTC. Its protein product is CASSLMTGPQETQYF.

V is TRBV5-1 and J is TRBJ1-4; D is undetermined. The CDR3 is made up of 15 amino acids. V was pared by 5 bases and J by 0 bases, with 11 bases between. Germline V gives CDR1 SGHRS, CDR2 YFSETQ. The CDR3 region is CASSPRPSTNEKLFF. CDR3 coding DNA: TGCGCCAGCAGTCCCCGGCCGTCAACTAATGAAAAACTGTTTTTT. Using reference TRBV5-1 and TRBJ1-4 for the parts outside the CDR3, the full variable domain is KAGVTQTPRYLIKTRGQQVTLSCSPISGHRSVSWYQQTPGQGLQFLFEYFSETQRNKGNFPGRFSGRQFSNSRSEMNVSTLELGDSALYLCASSPRPSTNEKLFFGSGTQLSVL.

CDR3 in amino acids: CASSWAGGPYNEQFF. CDR3 DNA sequence: TGTGCCAGCAGTTGGGCGGGGGGGCCCTACAATGAGCAGTTCTTC. This chain uses TRBV28 with TRBJ2-1, with TRBD2 matching over 9 bases. Germline CDR1 MDHEN, CDR2 SYDVKM. Trimming cost V 4 bases and J 2 bases; bases outside gene matches: 3. There are 15 residues in the CDR3.

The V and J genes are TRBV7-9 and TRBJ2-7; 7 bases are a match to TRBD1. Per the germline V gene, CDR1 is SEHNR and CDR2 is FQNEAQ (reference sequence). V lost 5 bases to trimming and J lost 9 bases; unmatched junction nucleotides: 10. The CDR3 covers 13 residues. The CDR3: CASSPGQWGWQYF. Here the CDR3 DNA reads TGTGCCAGCAGCCCGGGACAGTGGGGTTGGCAGTACTTC. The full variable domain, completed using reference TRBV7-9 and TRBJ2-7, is DTGVSQNPRHKITKRGQNVTFRCDPISEHNRLYWYRQTLGQGPEFLTYFQNEAQLEKSRLLSDRFSAERPKGSFSTLEIQRTEQGDSAMYLCASSPGQWGWQYFGPGTRLTVT.

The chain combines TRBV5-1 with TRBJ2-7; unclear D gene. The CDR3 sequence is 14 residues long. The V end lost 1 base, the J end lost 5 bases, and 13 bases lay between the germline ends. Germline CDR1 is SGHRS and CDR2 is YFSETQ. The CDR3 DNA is TGCGCCAGCAGCTTGTTGGGCAGCCGGAACGAGCAGTACTTC. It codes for CASSLLGSRNEQYF.

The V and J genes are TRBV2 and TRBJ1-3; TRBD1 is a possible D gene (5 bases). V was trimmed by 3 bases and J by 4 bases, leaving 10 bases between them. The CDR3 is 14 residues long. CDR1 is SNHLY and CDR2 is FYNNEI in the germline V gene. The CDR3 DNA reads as TGTGCCAGCAGTGACCAGGGCTACGGAAACACCATATATTTT. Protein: CASSDQGYGNTIYF.